This entry concerns a single T cell receptor (beta chain). Its specificity is not known. These data belong to a study of beta chain features in type 1 diabetes. Overall study results and limits: For patients, the naive, central memory and Treg TCRB repertoires appeared more alike than for healthy donors. In every one of the four CD4+ subsets, TCRB CDR3s were moderately but significantly shorter in Type 1 diabetes patients. Patients with type 1 diabetes showed fewer VDJ junction insertions and more deletions.

Germline V gene lookup returns CDR1 SGDLS and CDR2 YYNGEE. The CDR3 extends over 13 amino acids. V lost 4 bases, J lost 6 bases, and 6 bases stayed unmatched. cDNA synthesis used the whole RNA isolate, giving expressed TCRB sequences. Clones were sequenced by immunoSEQ multiplex PCR, and TCRdb holds only the in-frame ones, with some missing. The table lists about 350,000 clones, 15% to 20% of them singletons. This chain joins TRBV9 and TRBJ1-2; TRBD1 aligns across 7 bases. Sample: naive CD4+ T cells from blood. This receptor was obtained from a woman aged 18-30 years in good health. The CDR3 region has the DNA TGTGCCAGCAGCCGTGGGACAGCAGATGGCTACACCTTC. Protein sequence: CASSRGTADGYTF.